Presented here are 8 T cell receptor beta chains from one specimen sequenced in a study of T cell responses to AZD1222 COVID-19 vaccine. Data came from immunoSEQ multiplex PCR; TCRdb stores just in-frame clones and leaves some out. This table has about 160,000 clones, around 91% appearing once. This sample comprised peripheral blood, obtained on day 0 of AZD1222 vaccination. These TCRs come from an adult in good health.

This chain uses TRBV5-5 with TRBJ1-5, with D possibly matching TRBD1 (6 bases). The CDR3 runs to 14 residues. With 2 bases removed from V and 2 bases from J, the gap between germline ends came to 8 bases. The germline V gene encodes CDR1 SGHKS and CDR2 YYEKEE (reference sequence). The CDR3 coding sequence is TGTGCCAGCAGCTTAAGACAGGGCAATCAGCCCCAGCATTTT. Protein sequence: CASSLRQGNQPQHF.

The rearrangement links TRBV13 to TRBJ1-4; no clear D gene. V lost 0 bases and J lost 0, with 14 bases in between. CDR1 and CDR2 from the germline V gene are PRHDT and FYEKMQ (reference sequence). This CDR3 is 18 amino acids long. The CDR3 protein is CASSLGDALIATNEKLFF. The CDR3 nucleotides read TGTGCCAGCAGCTTAGGGGACGCTCTTATTGCAACTAATGAAAAACTGTTTTTT. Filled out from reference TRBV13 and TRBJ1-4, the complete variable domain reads AAGVIQSPRHLIKEKRETATLKCYPIPRHDTVYWYQQGPGQDPQFLISFYEKMQSDKGSIPDRFSAQQFSDYHSELNMSSLELGDSALYFCASSLGDALIATNEKLFFGSGTQLSVL.

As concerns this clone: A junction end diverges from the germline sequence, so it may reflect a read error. The CDR3 spells CASSQERQGLTGKLFF. The CDR3 bases are TGCGCCAGCAGCCAAGAAAGACAGGGCCTGACCGGGAAGCTGTTTTTT. The chain recombines TRBV4-1 with TRBJ2-2, with 7 nucleotides matching TRBD1. Germline assignment: CDR1 MGHRA and CDR2 YSYEKL. There are 16 residues in the CDR3.

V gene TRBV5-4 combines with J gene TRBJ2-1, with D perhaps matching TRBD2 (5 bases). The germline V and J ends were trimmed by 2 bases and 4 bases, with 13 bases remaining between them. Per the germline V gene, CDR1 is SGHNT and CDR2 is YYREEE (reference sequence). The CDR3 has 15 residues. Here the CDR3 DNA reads TGTGCCAGCAGCTTTTATCGGACGGGGTACAATGAGCAGTTCTTC. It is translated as CASSFYRTGYNEQFF.

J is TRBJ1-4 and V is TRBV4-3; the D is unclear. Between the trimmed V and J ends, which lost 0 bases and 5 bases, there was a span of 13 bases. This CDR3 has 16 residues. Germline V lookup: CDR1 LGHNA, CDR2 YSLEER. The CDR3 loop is CASSQDGGAPNEKLFF. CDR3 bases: TGCGCCAGCAGCCAAGATGGCGGAGCACCCAATGAAAAACTGTTTTTT.

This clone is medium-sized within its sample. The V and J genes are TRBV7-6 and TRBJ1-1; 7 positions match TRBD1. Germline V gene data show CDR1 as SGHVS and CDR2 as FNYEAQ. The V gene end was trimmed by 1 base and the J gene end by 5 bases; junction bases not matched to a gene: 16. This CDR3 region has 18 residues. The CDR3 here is CASSLVNLWYRGETEAFF. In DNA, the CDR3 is TGTGCCAGCAGCTTAGTAAATTTGTGGTACAGGGGCGAAACTGAAGCTTTCTTT.

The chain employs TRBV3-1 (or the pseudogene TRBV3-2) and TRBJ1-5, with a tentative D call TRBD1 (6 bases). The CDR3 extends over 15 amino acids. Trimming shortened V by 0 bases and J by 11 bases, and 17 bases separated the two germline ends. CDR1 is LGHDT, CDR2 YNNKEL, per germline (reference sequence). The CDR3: CASSQDASGRGAQHF. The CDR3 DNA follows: TGTGCCAGCAGCCAAGATGCATCAGGGAGGGGGGCCCAGCATTTT.

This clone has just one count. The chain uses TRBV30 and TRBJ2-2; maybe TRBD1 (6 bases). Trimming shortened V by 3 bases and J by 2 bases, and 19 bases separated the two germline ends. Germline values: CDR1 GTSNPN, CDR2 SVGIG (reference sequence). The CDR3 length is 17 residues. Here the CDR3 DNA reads TGTGCCTGGAGGGTGGCAGTGTACAGGGAAAACACCGGGGAGCTGTTTTTT. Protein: CAWRVAVYRENTGELFF.